This T cell receptor beta chain was recovered during a study of T cells after posttransplantation cyclophosphamide. Study-level results: Donor-recipient repertoire similarity was low at 1-2 months, rising over year one. Skin or GI-infiltrating T cells shared few TRB sequences with blood. After PTCy, TRB diversity resembled that of CNI/methotrexate controls.

This clone was seen many times. Antigen unknown. A marrow graft followed busulfan-fludarabine conditioning, with cyclophosphamide on days +3 and +4. Germline V lookup: CDR1 LNHDA, CDR2 SQIVND (reference sequence). CDR3 size: 16 residues. The ends were cut back, 6 bases at V and 6 bases at J, with 21 bases in the middle. The table came from immunoSEQ multiplex PCR; TCRdb's copy has only in-frame clones and leaves some out. The specimen gives approximately 7,500 clones without singletons; the ten biggest hold about 24%. This TCR derives from a female patient aged 60 to 70 who received an allogeneic stem cell transplant from an unrelated donor, was CMV-positive, and had acute GVHD only. Some T cells may be the graft donor's. The material was PBMCs, obtained around 90 days after allogeneic stem cell transplant with posttransplant cyclophosphamide. The chain couples TRBV19 to TRBJ1-5; D may be TRBD1 (5 bases). CDR3 sequence: CASRVGLSQLRQPQHF. The DNA for the CDR3 is TGTGCCAGTAGGGTGGGACTTTCTCAGCTTCGTCAGCCCCAGCATTTT.